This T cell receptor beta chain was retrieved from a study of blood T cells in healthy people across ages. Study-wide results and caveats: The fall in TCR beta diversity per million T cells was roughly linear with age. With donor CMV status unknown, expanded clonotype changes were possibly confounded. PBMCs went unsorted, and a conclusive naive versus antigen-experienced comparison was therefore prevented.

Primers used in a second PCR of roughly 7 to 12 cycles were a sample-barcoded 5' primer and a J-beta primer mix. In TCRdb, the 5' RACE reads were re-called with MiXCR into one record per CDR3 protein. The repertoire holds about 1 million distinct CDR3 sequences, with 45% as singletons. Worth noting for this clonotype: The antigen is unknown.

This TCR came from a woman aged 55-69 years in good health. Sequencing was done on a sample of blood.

This CDR3 is CASYGRYGYTF. As DNA, the CDR3 is TGTGCCAGCTATGGTCGGTATGGCTACACCTTC. The rearrangement uses TRBV27 and TRBJ1-2; D remains ambiguous. This CDR3 contains 11 residues. Looked up from germline, CDR1 is MNHEY and CDR2 is SMNVEV (reference sequence). Deletions cut 8 bases from V and 5 bases from J, with 9 bases between.